This T cell receptor (beta chain) was sequenced in a study of blood T cell repertoires in COVID-19. Germline-derived CDR1 and CDR2 are SQVTM and ANQGSEA. J was trimmed by 0 bases and V by 3 bases; bases with no gene match: 5. CDR3 length: 14 amino acids. Clones were sequenced by immunoSEQ multiplex PCR, and TCRdb holds only the in-frame ones, with some missing. This table holds 50,000 to 75,000 clones, around 92% found once. The TCR was taken from a human donor in a cohort sampled during active COVID-19. Specimen: peripheral blood. This chain joins TRBV29-1 and TRBJ2-7; the match to TRBD2 covers 7 bases. The CDR3 nucleotides read TGCAGCGTTGATGGAGCGGGGCCCTCCTACGAGCAGTACTTC. This gives the protein CSVDGAGPSYEQYF.